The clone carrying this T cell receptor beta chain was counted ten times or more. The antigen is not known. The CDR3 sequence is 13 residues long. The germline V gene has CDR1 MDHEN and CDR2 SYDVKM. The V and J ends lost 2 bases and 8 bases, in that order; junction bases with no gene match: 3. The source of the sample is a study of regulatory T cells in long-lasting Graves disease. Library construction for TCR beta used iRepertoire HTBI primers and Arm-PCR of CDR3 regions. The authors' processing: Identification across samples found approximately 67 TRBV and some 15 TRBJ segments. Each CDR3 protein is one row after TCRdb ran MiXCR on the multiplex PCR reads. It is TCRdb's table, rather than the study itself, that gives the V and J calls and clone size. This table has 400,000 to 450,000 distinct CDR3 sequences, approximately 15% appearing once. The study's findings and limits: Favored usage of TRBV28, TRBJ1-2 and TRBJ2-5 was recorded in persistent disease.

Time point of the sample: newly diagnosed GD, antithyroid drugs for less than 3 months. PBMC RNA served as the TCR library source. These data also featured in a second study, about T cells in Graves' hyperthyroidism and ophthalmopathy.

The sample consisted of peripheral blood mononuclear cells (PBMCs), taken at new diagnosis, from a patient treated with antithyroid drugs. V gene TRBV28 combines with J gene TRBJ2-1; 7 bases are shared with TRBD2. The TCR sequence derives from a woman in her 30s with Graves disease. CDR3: CASSLQRGDEQFF. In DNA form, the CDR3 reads TGTGCCAGCAGTTTACAGCGGGGCGATGAGCAGTTCTTC. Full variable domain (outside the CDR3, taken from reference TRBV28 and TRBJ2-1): DVKVTQSSRYLVKRTGEKVFLECVQDMDHENMFWYRQDPGLGLRLIYFSYDVKMKEKGDIPEGYSVSREKKERFSLILESASTNQTSMYLCASSLQRGDEQFFGPGTRLTVL.